The 29 T cell receptor beta chains listed next were all sequenced from one sample in a study of CXCR3-negative and CXCR3-positive naive CD8 T cells. 5' RACE that incorporated UMI labels was used to prepare the TRB cDNA libraries. TCRdb re-called the 5' RACE reads and shows each CDR3 protein once, DNA omitted. The sample table includes 150,000 or so distinct CDR3 sequences. Antigen specificity for these receptors is unknown. Study results and caveats: The TRB CDR3s that CXCR3-positive naive cells carried were more hydrophobic than those of CXCR3-negative naive cells.

Sequencing input: naive CXCR3+ CD8+ T cells from blood. As to subset: CD45RO-CCR7+CD27+CD95- naive CD8+ T cells expressing CXCR3 (TNR3+). The receptors derive from a human donor in good health. Some clones in this sample may be carry-over from other donors' samples.

The chain joins TRBV5-1 to TRBJ1-6; TCRdb's D call of TRBD1 is untestable without DNA. The CDR3 consists of 18 residues. Germline CDR1 SGHRS, CDR2 YFSETQ. The CDR3 reads CASSLDGSGVSYNSPLHF. The variable domain in full, with the rest retrieved from reference TRBV5-1 and TRBJ1-6, is KAGVTQTPRYLIKTRGQQVTLSCSPISGHRSVSWYQQTPGQGLQFLFEYFSETQRNKGNFPGRFSGRQFSNSRSEMNVSTLELGDSALYLCASSLDGSGVSYNSPLHFGNGTRLTVT.

This chain uses TRBV15 with TRBJ2-1; TCRdb returns TRBD2, unconfirmable since there is no DNA. CDR1 LNHNV and CDR2 YYDKDF come from the germline V gene (reference sequence). There are 18 residues in the CDR3. The chain's CDR3 is CATSRDRYVSGLRNEQFF. The full variable domain, completed using reference TRBV15 and TRBJ2-1, is DAMVIQNPRYQVTQFGKPVTLSCSQTLNHNVMYWYQQKSSQAPKLLFHYYDKDFNNEADTPDNFQSRRPNTSFCFLDIRSPGLGDTAMYLCATSRDRYVSGLRNEQFFGPGTRLTVL.

The rearrangement joins TRBV7-8 to TRBJ2-2; TCRdb names TRBD1, which stays unverified in the absence of DNA. CDR3 length equals 17 residues. Germline CDR1 SGHVS, CDR2 FQNEAQ. The CDR3 sequence is CASSWKGVGAGTGELFF.

This chain uses TRBV20-1 with TRBJ2-5; TCRdb names TRBD2, which stays unverified in the absence of DNA. This CDR3 is 20 amino acids long. Germline CDR1 reads DFQATT; CDR2 reads SNEGSKA (reference sequence). This CDR3 reads CSARDVEGLAGGPRGETQYF.

The chain joins TRBV24-1 to TRBJ2-2; the D call from TCRdb, TRBD2, cannot be confirmed without DNA. The CDR3 sequence is 20 residues long. CDR1 and CDR2 (germline): KGHDR, SFDVKD. The CDR3 region is CATSDFRGPSRETNTGELFF.

The V and J genes are TRBV29-1 and TRBJ1-2; without DNA, the TCRdb call of TRBD1 cannot be checked. The length of the CDR3 is 13 residues. Germline CDR1 and CDR2: SQVTM and ANQGSEA. This CDR3 is CSAPGQEDYGYTF.

V usage is TRBV28 and J usage is TRBJ1-1; no DNA is available, so the TRBD1 call from TCRdb remains unchecked. CDR3 length: 14 residues. Germline loops: CDR1 MDHEN, CDR2 SYDVKM. Here the CDR3 reads CASSLDRGSTEAFF.

The chain joins TRBV28 to TRBJ2-2; TCRdb picks TRBD1, but there is no DNA to check that call. The germline V gene encodes CDR1 MDHEN and CDR2 SYDVKM. The CDR3 extends over 14 amino acids. The CDR3 protein is CASRLTGGAGELFF.

The chain combines TRBV27 with TRBJ2-7. The germline V gene has CDR1 MNHEY and CDR2 SMNVEV (reference sequence). This CDR3 contains 13 residues. This CDR3 reads CASSPDGNYEQYF.

The chain has TRBV10-2 and TRBJ2-7; TCRdb lists TRBD2, though no DNA is available to test this call. The CDR3 totals 14 residues. Germline V CDR1 and CDR2: WSHSY, SAAADI. CDR3 loop: CASSEERGSYEQYF.

The chain is built from TRBV6-1 and TRBJ2-1. The CDR3 is 12 residues long. Germline CDR1 reads MNHNS; CDR2 reads SASEGT. The CDR3 loop reads CASTSDYNEQFF.

This chain connects TRBV21-1 to TRBJ2-7; there is no DNA to check the TCRdb D call of TRBD2. TRBV21-1 is termed a pseudogene. This CDR3 has 13 amino acids. CDR3 sequence reads: CASGREGSYEQYF.

This CDR3 reads CASSSRLAGGEQFF. This chain uses TRBV28 with TRBJ2-1; there is no DNA to check the TCRdb D call of TRBD2. CDR3 size: 14 residues. Germline V lookup: CDR1 MDHEN, CDR2 SYDVKM.

This chain uses TRBV20-1 with TRBJ1-2; TCRdb names TRBD1, which stays unverified in the absence of DNA. CDR3 length: 15 amino acids. Germline CDR1 is DFQATT and CDR2 is SNEGSKA (reference sequence). The chain's CDR3 is CSARDSDRGQGGYTF.

The V and J genes are TRBV5-1 and TRBJ2-7; TCRdb picks TRBD1, but there is no DNA to check that call. CDR1 SGHRS and CDR2 YFSETQ come from the germline V gene. This CDR3 region has 15 residues. CDR3 loop: CASSFDRARSYEQYF.

The chain employs TRBV6-5 and TRBJ2-1; TCRdb's D call of TRBD2 is untestable without DNA. This CDR3 spans 16 amino acids. The germline CDR1 and CDR2 sequences are MNHEY and SVGAGI. The CDR3 spells CASSYHGLAGYNEQFF.

This sequence joins TRBV5-1 and TRBJ2-3; the D call from TCRdb, TRBD1, cannot be confirmed without DNA. The length of the CDR3 is 18 residues. Germline loops: CDR1 SGHRS, CDR2 YFSETQ. The CDR3 region is CASSSQIGPPWATDTQYF. The entire variable domain, with the rest obtained from reference TRBV5-1 and TRBJ2-3, is as follows: KAGVTQTPRYLIKTRGQQVTLSCSPISGHRSVSWYQQTPGQGLQFLFEYFSETQRNKGNFPGRFSGRQFSNSRSEMNVSTLELGDSALYLCASSSQIGPPWATDTQYFGPGTRLTVL.

This chain joins TRBV12-3 or TRBV12-4 and TRBJ1-1; TCRdb picks TRBD1, but there is no DNA to check that call. The CDR3 length is 13 residues. The CDR3 is CASSLARAGGAFF.

The J gene is TRBJ2-3, the V gene TRBV28; without DNA, the TCRdb call of TRBD2 cannot be checked. Germline loops: CDR1 MDHEN, CDR2 SYDVKM. This CDR3 has 16 amino acids. CDR3 loop: CASSIGTSGRTDTQYF.

J is TRBJ1-1 and V is TRBV5-1; without DNA, the TCRdb call of TRBD1 cannot be checked. The CDR3 contains 17 residues. CDR1 is SGHRS, CDR2 YFSETQ, per germline. CDR3 amino acids: CASTGMRKGDPNTEAFF. Full variable domain (missing parts from reference TRBV5-1 and TRBJ1-1): KAGVTQTPRYLIKTRGQQVTLSCSPISGHRSVSWYQQTPGQGLQFLFEYFSETQRNKGNFPGRFSGRQFSNSRSEMNVSTLELGDSALYLCASTGMRKGDPNTEAFFGQGTRLTVV.

The chain carries TRBV28 and TRBJ2-1; TCRdb selects TRBD2, and the lack of DNA leaves this call unchecked. Looked up from germline, CDR1 is MDHEN and CDR2 is SYDVKM. The CDR3 contains 15 residues. CDR3 sequence reads: CASSLLGLGYNEQFF.

This rearrangement joins TRBV4-1 to TRBJ2-7; TCRdb lists TRBD2, though no DNA is available to test this call. The CDR3 runs 13 residues. Germline loops: CDR1 MGHRA, CDR2 YSYEKL. The CDR3 spells CATSAASGVEQYF.

The J gene is TRBJ2-7, the V gene TRBV2; TCRdb's assignment of TRBD1 cannot be checked, as there is no DNA. The CDR3 sequence is 14 residues long. Per germline, CDR1 SNHLY and CDR2 FYNNEI. CDR3 amino acids: CASNTGEGIYEQYF.

The chain couples TRBV5-1 to TRBJ2-7; the D call from TCRdb, TRBD2, cannot be confirmed without DNA. From germline, CDR1 is SGHRS and CDR2 YFSETQ. The CDR3 is made up of 17 amino acids. This CDR3 is CASSLFPPERESYEQYF.

This chain uses TRBV12-3 or TRBV12-4 with TRBJ1-2; TCRdb indicates TRBD1, and absent DNA this call remains unverified. This CDR3 has 16 residues. The CDR3 sequence is CASRSSANRGLGGYTF.

The rearrangement joins TRBV7-2 to TRBJ2-7; TCRdb calls TRBD1, which cannot be checked without DNA. In germline, CDR1 is SGHTA, CDR2 FQGNSA. CDR3 length: 11 amino acids. The CDR3 is CASSAGIEQYF.

This chain links TRBV12-3 or TRBV12-4 with TRBJ1-5. The CDR3 sequence is 15 residues long. The CDR3 is CASTLQGLSNQPQHF.

The chain is built from TRBV30 and TRBJ2-1; TCRdb names TRBD1, which stays unverified in the absence of DNA. The CDR3 length is 14 residues. Germline lookup yields CDR1 GTSNPN and CDR2 SVGIG (reference sequence). The CDR3 sequence: CAGVRGGDYNEQFF.

V usage is TRBV7-9 and J usage is TRBJ1-4. Germline values: CDR1 SEHNR, CDR2 FQNEAQ (reference sequence). The CDR3 runs 12 residues. The CDR3 sequence is CASSFDSEKLFF.